The T cell receptor (gamma chain) described here comes from a study of Vδ1+ human thymocytes. Study conclusions and caveats: In the thymus, TRG and TRD repertoires looked highly polyclonal with Gaussian CDR3 lengths.

Between roughly 98% and 99.6% of sorted thymocytes were Vdelta1+. This clone is a singleton in its sample. No antigen is known for it. Its ends do not fully match the called genes, so a read error is possible. RNA was extracted from the cells and then reverse transcribed. The CDR3 regions were amplified by multiplex PCR from V-gene primers to a constant-region primer. TCRdb reran clone calling via CATT on the multiplex PCR reads. Among thousands of gamma-chain clones listed, roughly 45% were seen once. The germline V gene encodes CDR1 GITISATS and CDR2 ISYDGTV (reference sequence). The CDR3 spans 13 residues.

The chain recombines TRGV9 with TRGJ1 or TRGJ2. TCRdb records no J gene; here it was assigned by comparing the DNA to germline. This receptor was identified in a boy younger than two who had congenital heart surgery. The sequencing input was Vdelta1+ gamma-delta thymocytes from the thymus. The subset here: FACS-sorted CD3+ TCRalphabeta- TCRVdelta1+ TCRVdelta2- thymocytes. The CDR3 is CALWEFSYYKKLF. The CDR3 DNA reads as TGCGCCTTGTGGGAGTTTAGTTATTATAAGAAACTCTTT.